The entry below gives a single TCR beta chain sequence along with its context. The specificity of this receptor is unknown. Base qualities are missing; no much larger clone stands one base away. The library relied on RT-PCR. Sequencing was performed on a NextSeq 550. Using fastp at Q25 and MiXCR, TCRdb reprocessed the public reads and kept productive beta chains. Each CDR3 protein gets just one entry, which takes the most common genes and DNA from the rows behind it. The sample table records over 400,000 distinct CDR3 sequences; under 20% of these occur just once. The top ten hold 7.2% of the sample. This entry comes from a study of patients and donors after allogeneic stem cell transplantation (dated by TCRdb to 2019 to 2021). The CDR3, from cysteine to phenylalanine, totals 12 residues. Just the 36-base CDR3 DNA is kept, in frame starting at base 1. The junction shows trimming of 4 bases on V and 5 bases on J, plus 7 bases between the germline ends. The germline V gene encodes CDR1 KGHDR and CDR2 SFDVKD.

The sequence was obtained from a human donor who was either an allogeneic HSCT recipient or a stem cell or donor lymphocyte infusion donor (not recorded which). It is not recorded whose cells these are; they may come from a transplant donor. The sequencing input was blood, either unsorted or a sorted T cell fraction (not recorded which). Rearrangement joined TRBV24-1 to TRBJ1-2, and perhaps TRBD1 as D gene, on 5 matching bases. The CDR3 reads CATSEAGYGYTF. The DNA sequence is TGTGCCACCAGTGAAGCAGGGTATGGCTACACCTTC.